Listed here are 27 T cell receptor beta chains from one sample, sequenced in a study of human T cells and chemical hapten exposure. This sample's time point: patch test 3, about 24 weeks after DPC sensitization. This sample's treatment: therapeutic diphenylcyclopropenone sensitization with weekly scalp DPC. TCRdb itself ran the RACE reads through MiXCR, one entry per CDR3 protein. The sample shows under 200,000 distinct CDR3 sequences, around a quarter of them seen only once. Specimen: whole blood, collected in connection with sensitization to the hapten diphenylcyclopropenone (DPC). The source is a woman aged 18-29 years with alopecia areata. Some clones in this sample may be carry-over from other donors' samples.

V is TRBV27 and J is TRBJ2-1, with D tentatively TRBD2 (7 bases). V was clipped by 6 bases and J by 14 bases, with 14 bases between them. CDR3 size: 11 residues. From germline, CDR1 is MNHEY and CDR2 SMNVEV (reference sequence). This CDR3 is CASSPGGSEFF. CDR3 nucleotide sequence: TGTGCCAGCAGCCCGGGGGGCTCGGAGTTCTTC.

This clonotype has more than one count but fewer than ten. This sequence joins TRBV2 and TRBJ2-5, with TRBD2 matching 12 bases. CDR3 length: 16 amino acids. J lost 7 bases, V lost 5 bases, and 11 bases had no gene match. Germline CDR1 reads SNHLY; CDR2 reads FYNNEI. The CDR3: CASSPTTSGREVTQYF. CDR3 DNA sequence: TGTGCCAGCAGTCCTACGACTAGCGGGAGAGAGGTGACCCAGTACTTC.

This clonotype has only a few counts. This sequence joins TRBV18 and TRBJ2-7, with 7 bases identical to TRBD2. The CDR3 extends over 16 amino acids. Unmatched junction bases numbered 7, after V lost 0 bases and J lost 2 bases. Germline CDR1 and CDR2: KGHSH and LQKENI. Here the CDR3 reads CASSPPSGGLTYEQYF. CDR3 sequence (DNA): TGTGCCAGCTCACCACCGTCGGGGGGACTTACCTACGAGCAGTACTTC.

The genes are TRBV29-1 and TRBJ2-7, with D hard to call. The CDR3 totals 12 residues. Germline V CDR1 and CDR2: SQVTM, ANQGSEA. V was clipped by 4 bases and J by 0 bases, with 7 bases between them. CDR3 DNA: TGCAGCGTTGCCAGGAGCTCCTACGAGCAGTACTTC. Translating gives CSVARSSYEQYF.

The V and J genes are TRBV3-1 and TRBJ1-1; D gene unclear. The germline gives CDR1 LGHDT, CDR2 YNNKEL (reference sequence). The CDR3 totals 11 residues. V was trimmed by 0 bases and J by 9 bases, leaving 5 bases between them. Here the CDR3 reads CASSQDRKAFF. CDR3 bases: TGTGCCAGCAGCCAAGATCGAAAAGCTTTCTTT.

The chain is built from TRBV3-1 and TRBJ1-1, with D tentatively TRBD1 (6 bases). CDR1 LGHDT and CDR2 YNNKEL come from the germline V gene (reference sequence). V was clipped by 3 bases and J by 1 base, with 12 bases between them. The CDR3 contains 15 residues. The CDR3, as DNA: TGTGCCAGCAGCCATTGGGGGGCAGGGAACACTGAAGCTTTCTTT. Its translation is CASSHWGAGNTEAFF.

This clonotype appeared a few times. The chain couples TRBV29-1 to TRBJ1-2; D is ambiguous. The CDR3 is made up of 12 amino acids. V lost 3 bases, J lost 0 bases, and 5 bases lay in between. Germline lookup yields CDR1 SQVTM and CDR2 ANQGSEA. The CDR3 coding sequence is TGCAGCGTTGATCTGGCTAACTATGGCTACACCTTC. Its protein is CSVDLANYGYTF.

The rearrangement links TRBV20-1 to TRBJ1-4; 8 nucleotides agree with TRBD1. Germline V gives CDR1 DFQATT, CDR2 SNEGSKA (reference sequence). V lost 5 bases to trimming and J lost 15 bases; unmatched junction nucleotides: 5. The CDR3 runs to 10 residues. The CDR3 DNA sequence: TGCAGTGCTTTGGACAGGGATTTGTTTTTT. This encodes CSALDRDLFF.

This clonotype was seen a handful of times. J is TRBJ2-1 and V is TRBV7-8; 12 positions agree with TRBD2. Germline values: CDR1 SGHVS, CDR2 FQNEAQ. The length of the CDR3 is 17 residues. With V trimmed by 2 bases and J by 1 base, 3 bases remained unmatched. This CDR3 is CASSLIGLAGSYNEQFF. As DNA, the CDR3 is TGTGCCAGCAGCTTAATAGGACTAGCGGGGTCCTACAATGAGCAGTTCTTC.

This chain connects TRBV5-6 to TRBJ1-4; D is unresolved. This CDR3 contains 15 residues. V lost 4 bases, J lost 7 bases, and 17 bases lay in between. Looked up from germline, CDR1 is SGHDT and CDR2 is YYEEEE. The CDR3 DNA follows: TGTGCCAGCAGCGCCTCACCAAGGGCGGTTGAAAAACTGTTTTTT. Translation gives CASSASPRAVEKLFF.

This clonotype was picked up many times. The CDR3 DNA reads TGCGCCAGCAGCATGAGGGGTGGAGGCTACACCTTC. Protein sequence: CASSMRGGGYTF. The chain is built from TRBV4-1 and TRBJ1-2, with a weak D call TRBD1 (5 bases). There are 12 residues in the CDR3. Germline V gives CDR1 MGHRA, CDR2 YSYEKL. The ends were cut back, 5 bases at V and 8 bases at J, with 12 bases in the middle.

This chain's CDR3 is CASGRLAGYETQYF. The DNA for the CDR3 is TGTGCCAGCGGCCGCCTAGCGGGCTATGAGACCCAGTACTTC. The rearrangement joins TRBV12-3 or TRBV12-4 to TRBJ2-5, with 8 bases aligning to TRBD2. The CDR3 is 14 residues long. V trimming: 8 bases; J trimming: 5 bases; junction bases outside the gene matches: 10.

This clonotype came up a few times. The rearrangement uses TRBV28 and TRBJ2-2, with D perhaps matching TRBD2 (7 bases). Per the germline V gene, CDR1 is MDHEN and CDR2 is SYDVKM. The germline V and J ends were trimmed by 5 bases and 4 bases, with 14 bases remaining between them. There are 15 residues in the CDR3. The CDR3 DNA follows: TGTGCCAGCAGTCCCCTGGGGGGGCTCACCGGGGAGCTGTTTTTT. Protein: CASSPLGGLTGELFF. Full variable domain (remainder filled in from reference TRBV28 and TRBJ2-2): DVKVTQSSRYLVKRTGEKVFLECVQDMDHENMFWYRQDPGLGLRLIYFSYDVKMKEKGDIPEGYSVSREKKERFSLILESASTNQTSMYLCASSPLGGLTGELFFGEGSRLTVL.

The rearrangement uses TRBV27 and TRBJ2-7; D remains unclear. This CDR3 region has 15 residues. V gave up 3 bases and J gave up 7 bases, with 19 bases separating them. Germline CDR1 MNHEY, CDR2 SMNVEV (reference sequence). CDR3 DNA: TGTGCCAGCAGTTTTAGGTCAGGATCCGAAAAGGAGCAGTACTTC. Translated, it gives CASSFRSGSEKEQYF.

This clonotype was detected only a few times. This chain links TRBV6-5 with TRBJ1-2, with D unclear. Trimming shortened V by 7 bases and J by 8 bases, and 11 bases separated the two germline ends. The CDR3 runs 11 residues. The germline V gene has CDR1 MNHEY and CDR2 SVGAGI. CDR3 loop: CASNSHGGYTF. In DNA form, the CDR3 reads TGTGCCAGCAACTCCCACGGGGGCTACACCTTC.

In its sample, this clonotype was seen a few times. The chain recombines TRBV7-2 with TRBJ1-3; no clear D gene. This CDR3 is 14 amino acids long. V was pared by 1 base and J by 4 bases, with 8 bases between. Germline V lookup: CDR1 SGHTA, CDR2 FQGNSA. CDR3 sequence (DNA): TGTGCCAGCAGCTTAGGGGCGGCAGGAAACACCATATATTTT. It specifies CASSLGAAGNTIYF.

The chain joins TRBV7-2 to TRBJ1-2; tentative D call: TRBD1 (5 bases). This CDR3 spans 14 amino acids. V was shortened by 8 bases and J by 6 bases, with 19 bases between the two germline ends. Germline CDR1 reads SGHTA; CDR2 reads FQGNSA. The CDR3 reads CASLRGAGRDGYTF. The CDR3 DNA is TGTGCCAGCTTAAGAGGGGCGGGGAGGGATGGCTACACCTTC.

The V and J genes are TRBV7-8 and TRBJ2-1; D not resolved. This CDR3 is built from 16 residues. CDR1 and CDR2 from the germline V gene are SGHVS and FQNEAQ. The germline V and J ends were trimmed by 2 bases and 0 bases, with 11 bases remaining between them. The CDR3 protein is CASSLMGMSSYNEQFF. The CDR3 DNA is TGTGCCAGCAGCTTAATGGGGATGAGCTCCTACAATGAGCAGTTCTTC.

Written as DNA, the CDR3 is TGCAGTGCTGCAGGGGAATATGGCTACACCTTC. Protein: CSAAGEYGYTF. V and J are TRBV20-1 and TRBJ1-2; tentatively, D is TRBD1 (6 bases). The V gene's germline CDR1 is DFQATT and CDR2 SNEGSKA (reference sequence). CDR3 length: 11 residues. Trimming shortened V by 5 bases and J by 5 bases, and 9 bases separated the two germline ends.

This clonotype was picked up one time. V is TRBV4-3 and J is TRBJ2-7; D is ambiguous. V lost 1 base to trimming and J lost 0 bases, with 4 bases between them. The CDR3 is made up of 13 amino acids. CDR1 is LGHNA, CDR2 YSLEER, per germline. CDR3 in amino acids: CASSQGSSYEQYF. CDR3 coding DNA: TGCGCCAGCAGCCAAGGATCCTCCTACGAGCAGTACTTC.

This clonotype came up many times. As DNA, the CDR3 is TGTGCCAGCAGCCAAAGCCTAGCGGGGGGAGCAGATACGCAGTATTTT. Its translation: CASSQSLAGGADTQYF. This sequence joins TRBV4-2 and TRBJ2-3; TRBD2 matches 11 bases. The CDR3 runs to 16 residues. Germline-derived CDR1 and CDR2 are LGHNA and YNFKEQ. V was pared by 2 bases and J by 4 bases, with 5 bases of the junction left unmatched.

V and J are TRBV6-4 and TRBJ2-5; tentatively, D is TRBD1 (6 bases). The V end was cut by 4 bases, the J end by 2 bases, with 8 bases between. The length of the CDR3 is 13 residues. Germline CDR1 MRHNA, CDR2 SNTAGT. The CDR3 coding sequence is TGTGCCAGCAGTGTTCAGGGGCAAGAGACCCAGTACTTC. It is translated as CASSVQGQETQYF.

The V call is TRBV24-1, the J call TRBJ2-1; D is unresolved. Germline assignment: CDR1 KGHDR and CDR2 SFDVKD. Trimming cost V 4 bases and J 7 bases, with 7 bases left between them. The CDR3 has 12 residues. The CDR3 loop reads CATSEQWNEQFF. Here the CDR3 DNA reads TGTGCCACCAGTGAGCAATGGAATGAGCAGTTCTTC.

This clonotype was seen more than once but under ten times. This chain uses TRBV25-1 with TRBJ2-7; 8 positions agree with TRBD1. The ends lost 3 bases at V and 4 bases at J; junction bases unmatched: 8. The CDR3 length is 15 residues. Looked up from germline, CDR1 is MGHDK and CDR2 is SYGVNS. The CDR3 here is CASSEYRDRPYEQYF. CDR3 in DNA: TGTGCCAGCAGTGAGTACCGGGACAGGCCTTACGAGCAGTACTTC.

This chain connects TRBV20-1 to TRBJ2-7; 9 bases are a match to TRBD2. The CDR3 has 14 amino acids. Germline CDR1 DFQATT, CDR2 SNEGSKA (reference sequence). The V and J ends lost 5 bases and 5 bases, in that order; junction bases with no gene match: 10. CDR3 bases: TGCAGTGCTTCCCTCGCGGGAGGGAACAACGAGCAGTACTTC. It yields the protein CSASLAGGNNEQYF.

This clonotype has only a few counts. V gene TRBV4-1 combines with J gene TRBJ2-6; D gene ambiguous. The CDR3 is 14 amino acids. The V end was cut by 1 base, the J end by 5 bases, with 6 bases between. Germline V gives CDR1 MGHRA, CDR2 YSYEKL. CDR3 protein: CASSQGAWANVLTF. CDR3 coding DNA: TGCGCCAGCAGCCAAGGGGCTTGGGCCAACGTCCTGACTTTC.

The V and J genes are TRBV6-1 and TRBJ2-7; D is unresolved. Germline lookup yields CDR1 MNHNS and CDR2 SASEGT. Trimming removed 7 bases at V and 1 base at J, with 14 bases between. CDR3 length: 14 residues. CDR3 DNA sequence: TGTGCCAGCACCCACAGCCCGGGTTCCTACGAGCAGTACTTC. Amino acid sequence: CASTHSPGSYEQYF.